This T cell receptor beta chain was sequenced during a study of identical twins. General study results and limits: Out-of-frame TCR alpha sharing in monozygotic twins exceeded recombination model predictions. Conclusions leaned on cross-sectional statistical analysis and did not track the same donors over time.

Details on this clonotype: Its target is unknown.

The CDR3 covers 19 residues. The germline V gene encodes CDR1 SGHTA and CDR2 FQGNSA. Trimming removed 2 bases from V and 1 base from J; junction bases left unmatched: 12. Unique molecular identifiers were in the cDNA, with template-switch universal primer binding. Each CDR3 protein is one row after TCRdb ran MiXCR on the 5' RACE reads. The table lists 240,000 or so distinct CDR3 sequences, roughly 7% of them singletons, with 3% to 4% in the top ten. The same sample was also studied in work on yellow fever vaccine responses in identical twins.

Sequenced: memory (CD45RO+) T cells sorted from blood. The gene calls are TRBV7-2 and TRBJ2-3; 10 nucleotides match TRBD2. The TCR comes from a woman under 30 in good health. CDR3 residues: CASSLWASGSDWGTDTQYF. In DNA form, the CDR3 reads TGTGCCAGCAGCTTATGGGCTAGCGGGAGTGATTGGGGCACAGATACGCAGTATTTT.